The rows below give T cell receptor beta chains drawn from one sample of a study of molecular identifiers for immune sequencing clone quantification. MiXCR was run by TCRdb on the PCR reads, yielding one entry per CDR3 protein. The profile shows about 68,000 distinct CDR3 sequences, roughly 18% of them singletons. The specimen was naive CD8+ T cells from blood, with Jurkat cell RNA spiked in. Receptor source: a human donor in good health. Some libraries in this study had Jurkat cell RNA spiked in. Each CDR3 is given with its conserved first and last residue. D genes are given only for firm matches. The size of a clone is reported for some rows only, either as once, few or many, or as a class for expanded clones.

CDR3 DNA,CDR3 protein,V gene,clone size,J gene,D gene
TGTGCCAGCAGTTTTATCCGCTCGGGGGCGGCGGACGAGCAGTACTTC,CASSFIRSGAADEQYF,TRBV27,many,TRBJ2-7,.
TGTGCCACCAGTGCTACAGGGGGCGAAGATACGCAGTATTTT,CATSATGGEDTQYF,TRBV24-1,many,TRBJ2-3,TRBD1
TGTGCCAGCAGCCAAGTCGGGGCCGGCTACGAGCAGTACTTC,CASSQVGAGYEQYF,TRBV14,many,TRBJ2-7,.
TGTGCCAGTAGTATATCTAAGTGGAATTCCTACAATGAGCAGTTCTTC,CASSISKWNSYNEQFF,TRBV19,.,TRBJ2-1,.
TGCAGCGTTGATGAATGGGTGCCGCTCAATGAGCAGTTCTTC,CSVDEWVPLNEQFF,TRBV29-1,many,TRBJ2-1,.
TGCAGTGCTAGCCGCACCGAGTCTCAAGAGACCCAGTACTTC,CSASRTESQETQYF,TRBV20-1,few,TRBJ2-5,.
TGTGCCAGCACTCCCAGCGACACGGACCCGACCTACGAGCAGTACTTC,CASTPSDTDPTYEQYF,TRBV7-9,many,TRBJ2-7,.
TGTGCCTGCAGCCCCCTGGGGCCCCCAGATACGCAGTATTTT,CACSPLGPPDTQYF,TRBV7-9,few,TRBJ2-3,.
TGCAGTGCTAGAGTCAGAGGGGACACACTATACCACAATGAGCAGTTCTTC,CSARVRGDTLYHNEQFF,TRBV20-1,many,TRBJ2-1,.
TGTGCCAGCAGCCCGGGACAGGGGTCAGGGGAGCAGTACTTC,CASSPGQGSGEQYF,TRBV7-9,many,TRBJ2-7,TRBD1
TGCGCCACCAGCGGGGACCCAATGGATGAGCAGTTCTTC,CATSGDPMDEQFF,TRBV15,few,TRBJ2-1,TRBD2
TGTGCCAGCAGCTCGGGCCGGGGTTGGCTTGGCAATCAGCCCCAGCATTTT,CASSSGRGWLGNQPQHF,TRBV5-6,few,TRBJ1-5,.
TGTGCCAGCAGTTGGGAGGCTAGCGGGAGCGGGGAGCAGTTCTTC,CASSWEASGSGEQFF,TRBV27,.,TRBJ2-1,TRBD2
TGCGCCAGCAGGCGGACCCGGGACAGAGGGGTTGAGCAGTACTTC,CASRRTRDRGVEQYF,TRBV5-1,many,TRBJ2-7,TRBD1
TGTGCCAGCAGTTTTACAGCGAACACTGAAGCTCTCTTT,CASSFTANTEALF,TRBV27,.,TRBJ1-1,.
TGTGCCAGCAGCACTCAAAGGTACGAGCAGTACTTC,CASSTQRYEQYF,TRBV13,many,TRBJ2-7,.
TGTGCCAGCAGCGTAGTGGGCAGGGTCATGAACACTGAAGCTTTCTTT,CASSVVGRVMNTEAFF,TRBV9,many,TRBJ1-1,.
TGCGCCAGCAGCCAAGCACAATTCTCTGGCGATAGTTGGTCCGGGGAGCTGTTTTTT,CASSQAQFSGDSWSGELFF,TRBV4-3,.,TRBJ2-2,.
TGTGCCAGCAGTTTGGGGTTTGTGGAGACCCAGTACTTC,CASSLGFVETQYF,TRBV28,many,TRBJ2-5,.
TGTGCCAGTAGTATAGTATCCGGGGCGAACAATGAGCAGTTCTTC,CASSIVSGANNEQFF,TRBV19,.,TRBJ2-1,.
TGTGCCAGGCCATCCGCCTCCTACGAGCAGTACTTC,CARPSASYEQYF,TRBV25-1,many,TRBJ2-7,.
TGTGCCAGCAGTGAAATGGCAGCAACTAATGAAAAACTGTTTTTT,CASSEMAATNEKLFF,TRBV6-1,many,TRBJ1-4,.
TGTGCCAGCAGTTTATACGTTTATTCGCCCGGAAACACCTACGAGCAGTACTTC,CASSLYVYSPGNTYEQYF,TRBV28,many,TRBJ2-7,.
TGTGCCAGCAGAAACACCGGGACTAGTCGCACCGGGGAGCTGTTTTTT,CASRNTGTSRTGELFF,TRBV7-6,.,TRBJ2-2,TRBD2
TGTGCCAGCAGCTCCGTGACTAGCGGGAGTACCTACGAGCAGTACTTC,CASSSVTSGSTYEQYF,TRBV7-9,many,TRBJ2-7,TRBD2
TGCGCCAGCAGCCAAGACGTAACCGGGACCAACTCTGGGGCCAACGTCCTGACTTTC,CASSQDVTGTNSGANVLTF,TRBV4-1,.,TRBJ2-6,.
TGTGCCACCAGTGACCAGACAGGGGGCGCAGATACGCAGTATTTT,CATSDQTGGADTQYF,TRBV24-1,many,TRBJ2-3,TRBD1
TGTGCCAGCAACCTGGGCTACAATGAGCAGTTCTTC,CASNLGYNEQFF,TRBV7-8,few,TRBJ2-1,.
TGTGCCAGCAGCCAACCCGGGACAGGGGAGGAGGAAGCTTTCTTT,CASSQPGTGEEEAFF,TRBV13,many,TRBJ1-1,TRBD1
TGTGCCAGCAGCCAAGATTTCCGGACTACTCAATACGAGCAGTACTTC,CASSQDFRTTQYEQYF,TRBV14,many,TRBJ2-7,.
TGCGCCAGCAGCCAATTAGGACTAGCGTGGGATACGCAGTATTTT,CASSQLGLAWDTQYF,TRBV4-1,many,TRBJ2-3,TRBD2
TGCAGCTCCCAGACCGACGGCTACGAGCAGTACTTC,CSSQTDGYEQYF,TRBV29-1,many,TRBJ2-7,.
TGTGCCAGTCGGCACGGGGGACTAGCGGAAGAGACCCAGTACTTC,CASRHGGLAEETQYF,TRBV19,many,TRBJ2-5,TRBD2
TGTGCCAGCTCACCACCGGGGGGTCAGCCCCAGCATTTT,CASSPPGGQPQHF,TRBV18,many,TRBJ1-5,.
TGTGCCAGCTCACCACCCGGGACAGGGAGAAGTCGGGGCAATCAGCCCCAGCATTTT,CASSPPGTGRSRGNQPQHF,TRBV18,.,TRBJ1-5,TRBD1
TGTGCCAGCAGCGTCGAGGGAACCCATTACAATGAGCAGTTCTTC,CASSVEGTHYNEQFF,TRBV9,few,TRBJ2-1,.
TGTGCCAGCACCGAGACGCACAGGGGGTCAACTAATGAAAAACTGGTTTTT,CASTETHRGSTNEKLVF,TRBV6-5,.,TRBJ1-4,TRBD1
TGTGCCAGCAGCCCTCGGGGCAGGGGCTACAATGAGCAGTTCTTC,CASSPRGRGYNEQFF,TRBV5-6,.,TRBJ2-1,.
TGTGCCATCAGTGAGGGGACTAGCGGCTACAATGAGCAGTTCTTC,CAISEGTSGYNEQFF,TRBV10-3,few,TRBJ2-1,TRBD2
TGTGCCACCAGTCCGAGACTAGCGGGATTCTCTGAGCAGTTCTTC,CATSPRLAGFSEQFF,TRBV24-1,few,TRBJ2-1,TRBD2
TGCGCCAGCAGTCCCAGAACCGGGACAGGGGTTAGCGCAGATACGCAGTATTTT,CASSPRTGTGVSADTQYF,TRBV7-9,.,TRBJ2-3,TRBD1
TGTGCCAGCAGTCTTGTCGGGGGGCCGGGGGCCAACGTCCTGACTTTC,CASSLVGGPGANVLTF,TRBV27,many,TRBJ2-6,.
TGTGCCAGCAGTTTCGTGAGGACTAGCGGCTCCTACAATGAGCAGTTCTTC,CASSFVRTSGSYNEQFF,TRBV12-3/TRBV12-4,few,TRBJ2-1,TRBD2